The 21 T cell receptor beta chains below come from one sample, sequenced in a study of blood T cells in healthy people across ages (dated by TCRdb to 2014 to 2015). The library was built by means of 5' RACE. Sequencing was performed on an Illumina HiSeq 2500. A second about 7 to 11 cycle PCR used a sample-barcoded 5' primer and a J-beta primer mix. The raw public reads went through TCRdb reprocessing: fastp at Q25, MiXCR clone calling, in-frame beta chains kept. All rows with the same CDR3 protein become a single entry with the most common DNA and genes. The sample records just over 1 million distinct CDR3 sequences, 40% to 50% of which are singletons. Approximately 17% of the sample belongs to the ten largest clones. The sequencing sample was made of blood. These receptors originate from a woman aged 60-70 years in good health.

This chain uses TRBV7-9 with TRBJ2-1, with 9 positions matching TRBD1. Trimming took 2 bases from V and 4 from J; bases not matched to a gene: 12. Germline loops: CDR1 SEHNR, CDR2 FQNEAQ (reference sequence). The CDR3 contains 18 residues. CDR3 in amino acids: CASSLSIRQGGNYNEQFF. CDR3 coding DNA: TGTGCCAGCAGCTTATCTATCCGACAGGGGGGGAATTACAATGAGCAGTTCTTC.

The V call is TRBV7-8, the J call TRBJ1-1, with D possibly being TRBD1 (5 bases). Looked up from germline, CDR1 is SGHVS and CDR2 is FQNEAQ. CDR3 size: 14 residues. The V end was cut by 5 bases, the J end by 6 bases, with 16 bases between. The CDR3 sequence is CASSVDQGSPEAFF. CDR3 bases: TGTGCCAGCAGCGTAGACCAGGGATCACCTGAAGCTTTCTTT.

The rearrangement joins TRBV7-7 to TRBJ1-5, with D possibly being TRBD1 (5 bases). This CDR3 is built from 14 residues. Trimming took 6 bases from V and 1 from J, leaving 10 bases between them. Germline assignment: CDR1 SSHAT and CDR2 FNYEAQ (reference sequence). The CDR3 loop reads CASRTAGSNQPQHF. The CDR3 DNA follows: TGTGCCAGCAGGACGGCAGGGAGCAATCAGCCCCAGCATTTT.

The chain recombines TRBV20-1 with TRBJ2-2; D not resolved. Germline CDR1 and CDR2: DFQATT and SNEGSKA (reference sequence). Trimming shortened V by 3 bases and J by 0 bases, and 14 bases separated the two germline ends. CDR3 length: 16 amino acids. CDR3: CSASSLVTTNTGELFF. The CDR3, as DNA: TGCAGTGCTAGTTCGCTGGTTACCACGAACACCGGGGAGCTGTTTTTT.

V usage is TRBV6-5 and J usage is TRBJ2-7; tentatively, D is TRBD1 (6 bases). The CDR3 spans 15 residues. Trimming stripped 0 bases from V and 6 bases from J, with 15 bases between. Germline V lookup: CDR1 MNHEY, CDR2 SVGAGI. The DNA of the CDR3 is TGTGCCAGCAGTTACTCAACAGGGTTTCAAGCCGAGCAGTACTTC. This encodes CASSYSTGFQAEQYF.

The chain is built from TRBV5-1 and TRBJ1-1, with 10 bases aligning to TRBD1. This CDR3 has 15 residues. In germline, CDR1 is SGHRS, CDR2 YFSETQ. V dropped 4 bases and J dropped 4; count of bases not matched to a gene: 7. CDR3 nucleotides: TGCGCCAGCAGCAAGGGACAGGGGAGTTTCACTGAAGCTTTCTTT. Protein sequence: CASSKGQGSFTEAFF. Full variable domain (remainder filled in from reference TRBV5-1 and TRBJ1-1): KAGVTQTPRYLIKTRGQQVTLSCSPISGHRSVSWYQQTPGQGLQFLFEYFSETQRNKGNFPGRFSGRQFSNSRSEMNVSTLELGDSALYLCASSKGQGSFTEAFFGQGTRLTVV.

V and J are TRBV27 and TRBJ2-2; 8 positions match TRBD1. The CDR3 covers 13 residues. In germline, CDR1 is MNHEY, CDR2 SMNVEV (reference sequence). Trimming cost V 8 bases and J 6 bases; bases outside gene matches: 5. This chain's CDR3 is CASGQGWAGELFF. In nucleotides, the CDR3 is TGTGCCAGCGGACAGGGCTGGGCCGGGGAGCTGTTTTTT.

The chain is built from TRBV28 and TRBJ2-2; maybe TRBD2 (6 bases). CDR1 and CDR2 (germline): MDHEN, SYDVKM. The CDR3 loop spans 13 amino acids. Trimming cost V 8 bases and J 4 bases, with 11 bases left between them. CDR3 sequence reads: CASLARGTGELFF. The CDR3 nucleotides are TGTGCCAGCCTAGCGAGGGGCACCGGGGAGCTGTTTTTT. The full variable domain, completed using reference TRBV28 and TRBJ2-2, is DVKVTQSSRYLVKRTGEKVFLECVQDMDHENMFWYRQDPGLGLRLIYFSYDVKMKEKGDIPEGYSVSREKKERFSLILESASTNQTSMYLCASLARGTGELFFGEGSRLTVL.

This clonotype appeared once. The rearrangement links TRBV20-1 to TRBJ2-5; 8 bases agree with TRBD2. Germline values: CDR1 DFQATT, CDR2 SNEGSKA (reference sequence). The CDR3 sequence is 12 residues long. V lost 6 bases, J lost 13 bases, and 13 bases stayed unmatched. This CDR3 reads CSARTSGTRLYF. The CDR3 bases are TGCAGTGCACGGACATCCGGGACTAGACTGTACTTC.

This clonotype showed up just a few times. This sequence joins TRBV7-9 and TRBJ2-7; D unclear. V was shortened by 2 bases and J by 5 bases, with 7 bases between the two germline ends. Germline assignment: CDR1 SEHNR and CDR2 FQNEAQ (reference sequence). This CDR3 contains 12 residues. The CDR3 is CASSLLENEQYF. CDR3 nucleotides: TGTGCCAGCAGCTTACTTGAGAACGAGCAGTACTTC.

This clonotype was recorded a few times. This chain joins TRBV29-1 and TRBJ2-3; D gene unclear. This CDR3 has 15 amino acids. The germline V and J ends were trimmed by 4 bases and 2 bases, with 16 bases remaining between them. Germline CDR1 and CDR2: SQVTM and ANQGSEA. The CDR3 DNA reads TGCAGCGTTGTGGGAACAGCACGGTACACAGATACGCAGTATTTT. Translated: CSVVGTARYTDTQYF.

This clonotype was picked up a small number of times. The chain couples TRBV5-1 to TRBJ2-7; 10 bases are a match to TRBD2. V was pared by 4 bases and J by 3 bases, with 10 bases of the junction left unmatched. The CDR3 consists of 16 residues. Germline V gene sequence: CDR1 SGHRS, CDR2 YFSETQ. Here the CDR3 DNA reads TGCGCCAGCAGCACCCAATCAGCGGGAGGGATCTACGAGCAGTACTTC. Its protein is CASSTQSAGGIYEQYF.

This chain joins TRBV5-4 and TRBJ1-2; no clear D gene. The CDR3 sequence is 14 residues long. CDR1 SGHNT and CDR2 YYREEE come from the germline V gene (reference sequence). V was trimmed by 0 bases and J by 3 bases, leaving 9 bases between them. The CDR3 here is CASSLESNDYGYTF. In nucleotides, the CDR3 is TGTGCCAGCAGCTTGGAATCCAACGACTATGGCTACACCTTC.

CDR3 nucleotides: TGCAGCGTTGAAGATAGGGGGGGGAGCTACACCTTC. Amino acids: CSVEDRGGSYTF. The chain recombines TRBV29-1 with TRBJ1-2, with D perhaps matching TRBD1 (6 bases). The germline gives CDR1 SQVTM, CDR2 ANQGSEA. V was trimmed by 0 bases and J by 9 bases, leaving 11 bases between them. This CDR3 has 12 residues.

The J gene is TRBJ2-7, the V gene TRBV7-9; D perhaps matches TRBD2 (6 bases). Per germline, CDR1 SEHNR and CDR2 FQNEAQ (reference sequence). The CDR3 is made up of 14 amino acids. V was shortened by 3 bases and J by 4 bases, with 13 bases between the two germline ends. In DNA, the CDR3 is TGTGCCAGCAGCTTGGAGGGAGAAAGGTACGAGCAGTACTTC. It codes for CASSLEGERYEQYF.

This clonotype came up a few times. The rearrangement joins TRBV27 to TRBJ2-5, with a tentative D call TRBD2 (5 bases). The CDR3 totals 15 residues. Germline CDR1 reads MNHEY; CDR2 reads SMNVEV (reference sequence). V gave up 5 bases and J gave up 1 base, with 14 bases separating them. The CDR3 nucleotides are TGTGCCAGCAGTCGACGGAGCGGAATCCAAGAGACCCAGTACTTC. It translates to CASSRRSGIQETQYF.

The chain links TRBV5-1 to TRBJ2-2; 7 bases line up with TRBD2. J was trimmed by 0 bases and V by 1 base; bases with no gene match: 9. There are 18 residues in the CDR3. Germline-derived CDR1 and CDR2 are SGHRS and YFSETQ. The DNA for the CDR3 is TGCGCCAGCAGCTTGTGGCCCAGCGGGGATACGAACACCGGGGAGCTGTTTTTT. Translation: CASSLWPSGDTNTGELFF.

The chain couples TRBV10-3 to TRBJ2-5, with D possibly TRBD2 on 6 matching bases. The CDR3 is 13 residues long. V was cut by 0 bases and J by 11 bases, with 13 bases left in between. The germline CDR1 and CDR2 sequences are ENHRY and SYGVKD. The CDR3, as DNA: TGTGCCATCAGTGAGTCTAGCACCCGGGAGCAGTACTTC. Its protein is CAISESSTREQYF.

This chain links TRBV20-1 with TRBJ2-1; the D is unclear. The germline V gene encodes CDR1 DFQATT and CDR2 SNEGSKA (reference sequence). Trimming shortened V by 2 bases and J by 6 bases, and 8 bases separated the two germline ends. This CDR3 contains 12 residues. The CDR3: CSARQSGNEQFF. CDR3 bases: TGCAGTGCTAGACAGTCCGGCAATGAGCAGTTCTTC.

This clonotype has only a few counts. The CDR3 loop reads CASSYRGRSDTQYF. The CDR3 bases are TGTGCCAGCAGTTACAGGGGGAGGTCAGATACGCAGTATTTT. The chain links TRBV6-2 or TRBV6-3 to TRBJ2-3; D might be TRBD1 or TRBD2, each matching 6 bases. Germline CDR1 reads MNHEY; CDR2 reads SVGEGT. The germline V and J ends were trimmed by 2 bases and 4 bases, with 10 bases remaining between them. CDR3 length equals 14 residues.

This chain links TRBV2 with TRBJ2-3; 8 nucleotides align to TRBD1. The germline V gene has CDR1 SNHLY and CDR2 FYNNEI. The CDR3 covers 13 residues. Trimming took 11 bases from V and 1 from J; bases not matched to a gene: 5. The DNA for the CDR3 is TGTGCCCGAGAGGACAGGGGCACAGATACGCAGTATTTT. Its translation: CAREDRGTDTQYF.